This T cell receptor beta chain was identified in a study of blood T cell repertoires in COVID-19 (dated by TCRdb to about 2020). Regarding the study in general: Samples covering the acute and convalescent phases of COVID-19 were provided by collaborators in the United States, Italy and Spain. A de-identified subject ID, COVID-19 status, age in years and sex were almost always included in the sample metadata. Samples were obtained from the ongoing ImmuneRACE study (first 160 participants) and from some 1,300 subjects provided by 6 global collaborators. Where HLA class I and class II types were available, the types were taken from metadata supplied by the sample provider, not from assay-based typing. Deeply sampled blood TCRbeta repertoires from subjects exposed to, actively infected with, or recovered from COVID-19 were included in the dataset. The prospective study material was composed of cDNA or gDNA derived from T cells, B-cell-depleted T cells, or PBMCs. The repertoires were made available in a free public database intended to serve as a resource for research on the immune response to SARS-CoV-2. Paper-wide results and their limitations: How much clinical and demographic metadata was included differed by source and by participant, and the metadata was provided uncurated.

As to this clone: Its antigen remains undetermined. Base qualities are not at hand, and no much larger clone is one base apart.

Another Seattle source contributed samples from volunteer blood donors who had recovered from COVID-19. Collaborating institutions collected whole blood in K2EDTA tubes following their own protocols. Collaborator samples were shipped for TCRbeta analysis as frozen whole blood, isolated PBMCs, or DNA extracted from either sample type. TCRbeta CDR3 regions were amplified from genomic DNA using the immunoSEQ Assay, a bias-controlled multiplex PCR. Under the source paper's analysis protocol: Nucleated cell counts per sample were estimated from amplification of reference gene primers within the assay. To quantify the absolute abundance of each unique TCRbeta CDR3 rearrangement, sequence reads were collapsed and filtered. For each sample, productive Simpson clonality was calculated by taking the square root of Simpson's diversity index across productive rearrangements. In TCRdb, the immuneACCESS table is reduced to in-frame sequences with V and J assigned. These tables do not hold every clone; where another copy was compared, an unresolved V gene accounts for under half, and the others remain unexplained. The DNA gave D and trimming, while V, J and clone size come from that table. This sample comprises 310,000 or so clones, 87% of them detected only once. The ten largest clones represent 2.2% of the sample.

The CDR3 measures 11 amino acids from cysteine to phenylalanine. The entry retains the CDR3 DNA only, 33 bases that are in frame from base 1. The germline V gene (reference sequence) supplies CDR1 LNHDA and CDR2 SQIVND. V lost 7 bases and J lost 12 bases; the stretch between them is 15 bases long. The clonotype comes from a woman in her forties or fifties who had recovered from COVID-19. Input material: peripheral blood. The sequence links TRBV19 to TRBJ1-2; possibly the D gene is TRBD1, per 5 matching bases. For the CDR3, the sequence is CASTPGNGHTF. Read as DNA, the sequence is TGTGCCAGTACCCCAGGGAACGGCCACACCTTC. With the portions outside the CDR3 filled from the reference TRBV19 and TRBJ1-2 genes, the complete variable region becomes DGGITQSPKYLFRKEGQNVTLSCEQNLNHDAMYWYRQDPGQGLRLIYYSQIVNDFQKGDIAEGYSVSREKKESFPLTVTSAQKNPTAFYLCASTPGNGHTFGSGTRLTVV.